These T cell receptor beta chains were read from a single sample in a study of blood T cells in healthy people across ages. TCRdb processed the 5' RACE reads anew with MiXCR; each CDR3 protein has one entry. The data contain hundreds of thousands of distinct CDR3 sequences, around 21% of them seen just once; the ten biggest clones take up roughly 3.9%. Sequencing input: blood. All receptors derive from a man in his sixties or seventies in good health. The CDR3 runs from the conserved cysteine through the conserved F or W. The D gene is left open where the match is weak. Where a row states a size, it is once, few, many or the class of an expanded clone; other rows omit it.

d_call: .; j_call: TRBJ2-7; clone_size: many; v_call: TRBV27; cdr3_nt: TGTGCCAGCAGTTGGGGAAGCTCCTACGAGCAGTACTTC; cdr3_aa: CASSWGSSYEQYF
d_call: .; j_call: TRBJ2-7; clone_size: few; v_call: TRBV29-1; cdr3_nt: TGCAGCGTTGTCAGTGGGCAGGGCTACGAGCAGTACTTC; cdr3_aa: CSVVSGQGYEQYF
d_call: .; j_call: TRBJ2-5; clone_size: few; v_call: TRBV6-1; cdr3_nt: TGTGCCAGCAGTGCTTACAGGTTCCAAGAGACCCAGTACTTC; cdr3_aa: CASSAYRFQETQYF
d_call: TRBD2; j_call: TRBJ2-2; clone_size: few; v_call: TRBV20-1; cdr3_nt: TGCAGTGCTAAACTGCGGGGGGGTATGACCGGGGAGCTGTTTTTT; cdr3_aa: CSAKLRGGMTGELFF
d_call: .; j_call: TRBJ1-2; clone_size: few; v_call: TRBV7-3; cdr3_nt: TGTGCCAGCAGCTTAACGAAGGGCAACCATGGCTACACCTTC; cdr3_aa: CASSLTKGNHGYTF
d_call: TRBD2; j_call: TRBJ2-5; clone_size: .; v_call: TRBV29-1; cdr3_nt: TGCAGCGTTGGGGAATGGGCTAGCGGGAGCCAAGAGACCCAGTACTTC; cdr3_aa: CSVGEWASGSQETQYF
d_call: .; j_call: TRBJ1-5; clone_size: .; v_call: TRBV12-3/TRBV12-4; cdr3_nt: TGTGCCAGCAGTTTCGGCCCCAAACCATCCCAGCCCCAGCATTTT; cdr3_aa: CASSFGPKPSQPQHF
d_call: TRBD2; j_call: TRBJ2-3; clone_size: few; v_call: TRBV28; cdr3_nt: TGTGCCAGCAGCTGGGGACTAGCGGGTAGCACAGATACGCAGTATTTT; cdr3_aa: CASSWGLAGSTDTQYF
d_call: .; j_call: TRBJ2-3; clone_size: many; v_call: TRBV5-1; cdr3_nt: TGCGCCAGCAGCAAGGATCAGGGTATGGATACGCAGTATTTT; cdr3_aa: CASSKDQGMDTQYF
d_call: TRBD2; j_call: TRBJ2-7; clone_size: few; v_call: TRBV4-1; cdr3_nt: TGCGCCAGCAGCCAATCAGACCGGGCGGGAGAACAATACGAGCAGTACTTC; cdr3_aa: CASSQSDRAGEQYEQYF
d_call: .; j_call: TRBJ1-1; clone_size: .; v_call: TRBV5-1; cdr3_nt: TGCGCCAGCAGCCCAAGCGGCGGGGATGAGGCCACTGAAGCTTTCTTT; cdr3_aa: CASSPSGGDEATEAFF
d_call: TRBD2; j_call: TRBJ2-5; clone_size: .; v_call: TRBV6-5; cdr3_nt: TGTGCCAGCAGTTACTCCACCGGGACTAGCGGAGGTCCTCCCGGCAAAGAGACCCAGTACTTC; cdr3_aa: CASSYSTGTSGGPPGKETQYF
d_call: .; j_call: TRBJ1-1; clone_size: few; v_call: TRBV5-1; cdr3_nt: TGCGCCAGCAGCCTCGGGCAGGGTACAGGGAACACTGAAGCTTTCTTT; cdr3_aa: CASSLGQGTGNTEAFF
d_call: TRBD1; j_call: TRBJ2-7; clone_size: .; v_call: TRBV10-3; cdr3_nt: TGTGCCATCAGGGGACAGGGGGGGACCTACGAGCAGTACTTC; cdr3_aa: CAIRGQGGTYEQYF
d_call: TRBD2; j_call: TRBJ2-3; clone_size: few; v_call: TRBV7-2; cdr3_nt: TGTGCCAGCAGCCCCCGGACTAGCCCCACAGATACGCAGTATTTT; cdr3_aa: CASSPRTSPTDTQYF
d_call: .; j_call: TRBJ1-2; clone_size: few; v_call: TRBV4-1; cdr3_nt: TGCGCCAGCAGCCAAGATTTTCTTTCCTCCCATGGCTACACCTTC; cdr3_aa: CASSQDFLSSHGYTF
d_call: .; j_call: TRBJ2-2; clone_size: few; v_call: TRBV5-1; cdr3_nt: TGCGCCAGCAGCTTGGCGGACGGGTCCACCGGGGAGCTGTTTTTT; cdr3_aa: CASSLADGSTGELFF
d_call: TRBD1; j_call: TRBJ2-3; clone_size: few; v_call: TRBV2; cdr3_nt: TGCGCCAGCAGGGGACAGACCGATACGCAGTATTTT; cdr3_aa: CASRGQTDTQYF
d_call: TRBD1; j_call: TRBJ1-6; clone_size: .; v_call: TRBV27; cdr3_nt: TGTGCCAGCAGTTCGGGACAGAGCTCCTATAATTCACCCCTCCACTTT; cdr3_aa: CASSSGQSSYNSPLHF
d_call: TRBD2; j_call: TRBJ2-5; clone_size: .; v_call: TRBV7-2; cdr3_nt: TGTGCCAGCAGCTTCACTAGCGGGACTCCGGAGACCCAGTACTTC; cdr3_aa: CASSFTSGTPETQYF
d_call: TRBD2; j_call: TRBJ2-1; clone_size: .; v_call: TRBV12-3/TRBV12-4; cdr3_nt: TGTGCCAGCAGCCACCTAGCGGGGGGACGTCCAGGGGAGCAGTTCTTC; cdr3_aa: CASSHLAGGRPGEQFF
d_call: .; j_call: TRBJ1-2; clone_size: few; v_call: TRBV3-1; cdr3_nt: TGTGCCAGCACCAGGGACCAGAAGTTCGGGGGCTACACCTTC; cdr3_aa: CASTRDQKFGGYTF
d_call: TRBD1; j_call: TRBJ1-3; clone_size: .; v_call: TRBV3-1; cdr3_nt: TGTGCCAGCAGCCCGACAGGGGTGGTCGGAAACACCATATATTTT; cdr3_aa: CASSPTGVVGNTIYF
d_call: .; j_call: TRBJ2-7; clone_size: few; v_call: TRBV6-5; cdr3_nt: TGTGCTAGCACAGCCGGGTCCGGCGAGCAGTACTTC; cdr3_aa: CASTAGSGEQYF
d_call: TRBD2; j_call: TRBJ2-3; clone_size: few; v_call: TRBV12-3/TRBV12-4; cdr3_nt: TGTGCCAGCAGTAATCCGGGACTAGCAGATACGCAGTATTTT; cdr3_aa: CASSNPGLADTQYF
d_call: .; j_call: TRBJ2-3; clone_size: .; v_call: TRBV20-1; cdr3_nt: TGCAGTGCTAGTTTTCAGGGGACAGATACGCAGTATTTT; cdr3_aa: CSASFQGTDTQYF
d_call: .; j_call: TRBJ2-5; clone_size: many; v_call: TRBV28; cdr3_nt: TGTGCCAGCAGTTTTGGACTTATGGGGGAGACCCAGTACTTC; cdr3_aa: CASSFGLMGETQYF
d_call: .; j_call: TRBJ1-3; clone_size: .; v_call: TRBV12-3/TRBV12-4; cdr3_nt: TGTGCCAGCAGCGCTGACCGAGGTACTGGAAACACCATATATTTT; cdr3_aa: CASSADRGTGNTIYF
d_call: TRBD2; j_call: TRBJ2-5; clone_size: few; v_call: TRBV12-3/TRBV12-4; cdr3_nt: TGTGCCAGCAGTTTAATATTAGCGGGGTACCAAGAGACCCAGTACTTC; cdr3_aa: CASSLILAGYQETQYF
d_call: .; j_call: TRBJ1-4; clone_size: few; v_call: TRBV5-1; cdr3_nt: TGCGCCAGCAGCTTGGTTGGGGCGCAGAATGAAAAACTGTTTTTT; cdr3_aa: CASSLVGAQNEKLFF
d_call: .; j_call: TRBJ2-7; clone_size: .; v_call: TRBV25-1; cdr3_nt: TGTGCCAGCAGTGAGATCACCGCGAGGTACGAGCAGTACTTC; cdr3_aa: CASSEITARYEQYF